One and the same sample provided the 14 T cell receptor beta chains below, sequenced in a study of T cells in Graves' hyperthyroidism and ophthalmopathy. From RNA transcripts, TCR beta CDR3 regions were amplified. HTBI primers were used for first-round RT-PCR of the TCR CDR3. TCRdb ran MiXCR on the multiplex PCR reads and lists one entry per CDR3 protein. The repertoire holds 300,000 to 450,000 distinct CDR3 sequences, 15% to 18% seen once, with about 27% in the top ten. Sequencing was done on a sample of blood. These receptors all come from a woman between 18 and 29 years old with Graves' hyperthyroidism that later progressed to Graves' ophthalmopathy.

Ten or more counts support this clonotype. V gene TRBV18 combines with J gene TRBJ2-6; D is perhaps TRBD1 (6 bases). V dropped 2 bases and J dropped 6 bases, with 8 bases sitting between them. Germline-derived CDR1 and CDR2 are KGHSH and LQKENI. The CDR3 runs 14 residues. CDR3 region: CASSPRGTANVLTF. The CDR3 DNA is TGTGCCAGCTCACCAAGGGGGACGGCCAACGTCCTGACTTTC.

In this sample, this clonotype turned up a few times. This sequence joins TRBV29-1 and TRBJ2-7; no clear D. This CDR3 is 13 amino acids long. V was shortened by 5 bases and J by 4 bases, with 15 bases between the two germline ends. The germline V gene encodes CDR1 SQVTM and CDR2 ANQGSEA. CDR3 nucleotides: TGCAGCGTTCGGAAGCCTATTGTGTACGAGCAGTACTTC. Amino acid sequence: CSVRKPIVYEQYF.

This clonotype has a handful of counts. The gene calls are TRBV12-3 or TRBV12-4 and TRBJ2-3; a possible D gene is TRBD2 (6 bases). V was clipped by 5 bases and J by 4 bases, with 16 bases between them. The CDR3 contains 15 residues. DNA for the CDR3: TGTGCCAGCAGTGCCCGACCCGGCGGGGCAGATACGCAGTATTTT. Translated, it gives CASSARPGGADTQYF.

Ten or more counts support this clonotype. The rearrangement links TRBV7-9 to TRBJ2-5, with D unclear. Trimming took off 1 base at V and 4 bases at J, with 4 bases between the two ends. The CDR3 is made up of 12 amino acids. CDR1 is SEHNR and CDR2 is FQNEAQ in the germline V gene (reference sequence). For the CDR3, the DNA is TGTGCCAGCAGCTTAGTGGGAGAGACCCAGTACTTC. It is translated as CASSLVGETQYF.

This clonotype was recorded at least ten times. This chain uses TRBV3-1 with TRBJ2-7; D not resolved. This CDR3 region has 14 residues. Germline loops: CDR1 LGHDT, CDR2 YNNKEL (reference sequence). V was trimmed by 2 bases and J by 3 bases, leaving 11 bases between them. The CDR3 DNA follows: TGTGCCAGCAGCCAACGGATAGCAGACTACGAGCAGTACTTC. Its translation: CASSQRIADYEQYF.

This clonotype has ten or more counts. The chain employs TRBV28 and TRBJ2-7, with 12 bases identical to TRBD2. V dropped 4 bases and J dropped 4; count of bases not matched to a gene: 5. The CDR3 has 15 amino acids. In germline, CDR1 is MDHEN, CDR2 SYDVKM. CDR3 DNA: TGTGCCAGCAGTTCGACTAGCGGGAGATTATACGAGCAGTACTTC. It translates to CASSSTSGRLYEQYF.

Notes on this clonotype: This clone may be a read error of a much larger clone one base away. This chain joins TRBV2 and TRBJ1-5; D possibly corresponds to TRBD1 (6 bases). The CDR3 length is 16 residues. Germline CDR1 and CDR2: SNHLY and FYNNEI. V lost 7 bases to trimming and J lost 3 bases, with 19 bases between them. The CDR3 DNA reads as TGTGCCAGCACCTTAAACAGGGCCGGGGACAATCAGCCCCAGCATTTT. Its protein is CASTLNRAGDNQPQHF.

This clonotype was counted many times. As DNA, the CDR3 is TGTGCCAGCAGTTCCCGACCGTGGACAGGGGGGGTCTACGAGCAGTACTTC. It specifies CASSSRPWTGGVYEQYF. This chain joins TRBV27 and TRBJ2-7; 10 bases line up with TRBD1. The CDR3 extends over 17 amino acids. V lost 4 bases and J lost 3; bases outside the gene matches: 12. Germline V CDR1 and CDR2: MNHEY, SMNVEV (reference sequence).

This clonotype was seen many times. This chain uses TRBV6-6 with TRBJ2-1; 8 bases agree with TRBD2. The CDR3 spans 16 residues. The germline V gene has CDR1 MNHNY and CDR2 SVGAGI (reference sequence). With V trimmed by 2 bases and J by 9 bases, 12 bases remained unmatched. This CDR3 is CASSYGAAGAGGEQFF. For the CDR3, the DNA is TGTGCCAGCAGTTACGGCGCAGCGGGAGCGGGCGGTGAGCAGTTCTTC.

The DNA for the CDR3 is TGTGCCAGTAGTGCCGGGACAGGGGGGAATGAAAAACTGTTTTTT. It is translated as CASSAGTGGNEKLFF. The V call is TRBV19, the J call TRBJ1-4, with 11 nucleotides matching TRBD1. V shed 5 bases, J shed 5 bases, and the junction held 4 bases outside the gene matches. Per the germline V gene, CDR1 is LNHDA and CDR2 is SQIVND (reference sequence). The CDR3 totals 15 residues.

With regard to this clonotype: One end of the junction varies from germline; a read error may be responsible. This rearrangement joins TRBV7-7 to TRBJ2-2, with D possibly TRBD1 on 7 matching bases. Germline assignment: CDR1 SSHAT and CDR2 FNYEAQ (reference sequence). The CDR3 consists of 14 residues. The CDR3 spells CASSRRQGGGELFF. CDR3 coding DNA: TGTGCTAGCAGCCGGAGACAGGGAGGCGGGGAGCTGTTTTTT.

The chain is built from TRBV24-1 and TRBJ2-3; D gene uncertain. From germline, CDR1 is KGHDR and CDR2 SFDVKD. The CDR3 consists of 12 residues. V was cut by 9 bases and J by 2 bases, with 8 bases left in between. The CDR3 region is CATADNTDTQYF. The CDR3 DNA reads TGTGCCACCGCTGATAACACAGATACGCAGTATTTT.

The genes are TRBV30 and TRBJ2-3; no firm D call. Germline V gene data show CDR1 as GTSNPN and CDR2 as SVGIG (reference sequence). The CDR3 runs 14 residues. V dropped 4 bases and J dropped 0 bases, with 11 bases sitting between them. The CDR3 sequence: CAWIRPPSTDTQYF. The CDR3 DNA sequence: TGTGCCTGGATTCGCCCACCTAGCACAGATACGCAGTATTTT.

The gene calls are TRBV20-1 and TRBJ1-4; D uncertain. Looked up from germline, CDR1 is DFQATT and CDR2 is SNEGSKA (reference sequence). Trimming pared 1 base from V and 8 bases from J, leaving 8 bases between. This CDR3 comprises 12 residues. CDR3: CSARGGLEKLFF. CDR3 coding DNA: TGCAGTGCTAGAGGAGGATTGGAAAAACTGTTTTTT.